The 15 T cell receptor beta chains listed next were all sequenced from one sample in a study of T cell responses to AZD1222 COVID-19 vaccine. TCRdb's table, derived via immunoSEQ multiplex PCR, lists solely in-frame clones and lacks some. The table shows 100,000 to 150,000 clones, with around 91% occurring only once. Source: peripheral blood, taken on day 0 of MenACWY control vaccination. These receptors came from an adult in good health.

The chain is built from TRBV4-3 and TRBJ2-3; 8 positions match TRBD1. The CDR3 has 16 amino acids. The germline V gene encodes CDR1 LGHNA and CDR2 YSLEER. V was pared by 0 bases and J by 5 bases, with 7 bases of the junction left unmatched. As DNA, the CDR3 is TGCGCCAGCAGCCAAGACCCCAGGGGGCATAGAGATACGCAGTATTTT. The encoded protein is CASSQDPRGHRDTQYF.

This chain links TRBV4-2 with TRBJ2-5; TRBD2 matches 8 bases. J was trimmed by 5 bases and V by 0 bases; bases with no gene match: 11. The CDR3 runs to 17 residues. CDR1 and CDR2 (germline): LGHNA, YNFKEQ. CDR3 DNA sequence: TGTGCCAGCAGCCAAGACCTAGTCGGGGGGGGCCAGGAGACCCAGTACTTC. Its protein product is CASSQDLVGGGQETQYF.

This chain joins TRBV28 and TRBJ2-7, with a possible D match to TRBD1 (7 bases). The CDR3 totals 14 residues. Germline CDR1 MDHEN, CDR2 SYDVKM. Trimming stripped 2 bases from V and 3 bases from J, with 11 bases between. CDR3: CASSLPGGSYEQYF. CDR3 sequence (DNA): TGTGCCAGCAGTTTACCAGGGGGGAGCTACGAGCAGTACTTC.

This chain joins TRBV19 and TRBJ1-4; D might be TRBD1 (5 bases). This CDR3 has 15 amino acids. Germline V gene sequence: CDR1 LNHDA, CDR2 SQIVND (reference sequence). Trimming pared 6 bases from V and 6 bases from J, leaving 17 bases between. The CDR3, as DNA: TGTGCCAGTAGAAACACGGGACGGGGTGATGAAAAACTGTTTTTT. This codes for CASRNTGRGDEKLFF.

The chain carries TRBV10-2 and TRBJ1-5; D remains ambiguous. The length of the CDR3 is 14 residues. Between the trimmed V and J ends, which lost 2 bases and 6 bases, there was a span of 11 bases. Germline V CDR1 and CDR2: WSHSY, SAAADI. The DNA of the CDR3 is TGCGCCAGCAGTGAGACAATAATTGCTCAGCCCCAGCATTTT. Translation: CASSETIIAQPQHF.

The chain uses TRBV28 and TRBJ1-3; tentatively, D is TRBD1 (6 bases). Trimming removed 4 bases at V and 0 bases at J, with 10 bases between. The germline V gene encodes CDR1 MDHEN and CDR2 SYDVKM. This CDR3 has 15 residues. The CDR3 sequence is CASSYRDLSGNTIYF. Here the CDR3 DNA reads TGTGCCAGCAGTTACAGGGATCTCTCTGGAAACACCATATATTTT.

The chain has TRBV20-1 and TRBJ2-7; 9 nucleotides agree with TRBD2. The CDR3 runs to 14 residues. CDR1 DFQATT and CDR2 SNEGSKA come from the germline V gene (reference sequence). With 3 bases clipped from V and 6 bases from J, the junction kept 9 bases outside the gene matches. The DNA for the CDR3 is TGCAGTGCTAGTTCGGTAGCGGGAGCTAGCGAGCAGTACTTC. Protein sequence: CSASSVAGASEQYF.

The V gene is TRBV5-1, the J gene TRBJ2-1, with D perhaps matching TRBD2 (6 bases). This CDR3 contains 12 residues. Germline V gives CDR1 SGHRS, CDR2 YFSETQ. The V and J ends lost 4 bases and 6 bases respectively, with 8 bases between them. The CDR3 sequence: CASSGSGNEQFF. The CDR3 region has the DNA TGCGCCAGCAGCGGTAGCGGCAATGAGCAGTTCTTC.

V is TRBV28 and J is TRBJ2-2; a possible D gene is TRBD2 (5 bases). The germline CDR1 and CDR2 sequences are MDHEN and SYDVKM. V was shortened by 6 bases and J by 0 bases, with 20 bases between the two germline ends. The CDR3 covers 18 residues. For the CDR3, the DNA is TGTGCCAGCAGCTCATTAGAGCTGAGCGGAGCGAACACCGGGGAGCTGTTTTTT. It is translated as CASSSLELSGANTGELFF.

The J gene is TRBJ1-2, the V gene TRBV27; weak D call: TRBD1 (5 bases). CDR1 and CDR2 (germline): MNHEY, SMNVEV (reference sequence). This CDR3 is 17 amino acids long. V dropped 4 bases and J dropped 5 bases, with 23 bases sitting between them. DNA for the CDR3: TGTGCCAGCAGTTCAGGGACGACACTTACGACCTTTTATGGCTACACCTTC. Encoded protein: CASSSGTTLTTFYGYTF.

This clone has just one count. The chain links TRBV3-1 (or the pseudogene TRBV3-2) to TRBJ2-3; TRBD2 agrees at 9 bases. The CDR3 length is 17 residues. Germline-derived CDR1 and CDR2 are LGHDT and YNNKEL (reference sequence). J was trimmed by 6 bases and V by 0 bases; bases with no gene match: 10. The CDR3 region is CASSQDTLAGIRDTQYF. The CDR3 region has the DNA TGTGCCAGCAGCCAAGATACGCTAGCGGGAATTAGGGATACGCAGTATTTT.

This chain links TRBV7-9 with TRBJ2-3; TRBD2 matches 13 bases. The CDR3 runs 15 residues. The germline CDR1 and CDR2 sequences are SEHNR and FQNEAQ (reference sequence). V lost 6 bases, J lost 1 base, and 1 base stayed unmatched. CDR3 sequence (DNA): TGTGCCAGCAGACTAGCGGGGGGGGGCACAGATACGCAGTATTTT. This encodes CASRLAGGGTDTQYF.

CDR3 region: CATSDWGQSPSGANVLTF. The CDR3, as DNA: TGTGCCACCAGTGATTGGGGACAGAGCCCCTCTGGGGCCAACGTCCTGACTTTC. J is TRBJ2-6 and V is TRBV24-1; TRBD1 matches at 7 bases. CDR3 length: 18 amino acids. CDR1 is KGHDR and CDR2 is SFDVKD in the germline V gene. J lost 0 bases, V lost 2 bases, and 6 bases had no gene match.

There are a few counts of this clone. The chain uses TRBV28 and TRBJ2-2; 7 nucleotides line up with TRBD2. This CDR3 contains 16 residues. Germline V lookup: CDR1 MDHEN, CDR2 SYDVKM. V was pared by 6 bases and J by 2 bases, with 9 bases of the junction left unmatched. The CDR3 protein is CASSTPASGNTGELFF. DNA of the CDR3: TGTGCCAGCAGCACCCCGGCTAGCGGCAACACCGGGGAGCTGTTTTTT.

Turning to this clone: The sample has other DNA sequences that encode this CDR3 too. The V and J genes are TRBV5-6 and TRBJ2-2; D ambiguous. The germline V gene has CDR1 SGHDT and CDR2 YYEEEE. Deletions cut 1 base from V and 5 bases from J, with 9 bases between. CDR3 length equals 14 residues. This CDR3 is CASSLRQSTGELFF. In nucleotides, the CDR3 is TGTGCCAGCAGCTTGCGGCAGAGTACCGGGGAGCTGTTTTTT.